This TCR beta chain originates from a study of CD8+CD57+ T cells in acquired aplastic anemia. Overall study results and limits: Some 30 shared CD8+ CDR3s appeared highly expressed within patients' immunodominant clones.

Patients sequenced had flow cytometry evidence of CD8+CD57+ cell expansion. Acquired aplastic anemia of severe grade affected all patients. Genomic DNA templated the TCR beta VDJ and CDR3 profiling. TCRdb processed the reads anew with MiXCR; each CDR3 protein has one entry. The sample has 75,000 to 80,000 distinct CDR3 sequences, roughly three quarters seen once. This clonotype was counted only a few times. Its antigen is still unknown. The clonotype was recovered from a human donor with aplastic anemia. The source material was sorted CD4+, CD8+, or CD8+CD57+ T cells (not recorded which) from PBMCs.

In DNA form, the CDR3 reads TGTGCCACCAGCACCCTGACTGTGGACACCGGGGAGCTGTTTTTT. Its protein product is CATSTLTVDTGELFF. The V call is TRBV15, the J call TRBJ2-2; unclear D gene. CDR3 length: 15 amino acids. CDR1 is LNHNV, CDR2 YYDKDF, per germline (reference sequence). V lost 4 bases and J 3 bases, leaving 12 bases between the germline ends.